The rows below give T cell receptor beta chains drawn from one sample of a study of blood T cell repertoires in COVID-19. Sequencing used immunoSEQ multiplex PCR; TCRdb keeps in-frame clones, though not all of them. The table shows roughly 400,000 clones, with around 89% occurring only once. Material for sequencing was PBMCs or T cells enriched from blood (not recorded which). The receptors here all came from a man aged 25 to 45 who had recovered from COVID-19. The conserved cysteine and the conserved F or W are not part of the CDR3 here. The D gene is left open where the match is weak.

v_gene: TRBV7-9
d_gene: NA
CDR3aa: ASSSPGAYEQY

v_gene: TRBV30
d_gene: NA
CDR3aa: AWSVRGEAF

v_gene: TRBV30
d_gene: NA
CDR3aa: AWRGELYEQF

v_gene: TRBV28
d_gene: TRBD2
CDR3aa: ASSFLSGTPDTQY

v_gene: TRBV18
d_gene: NA
CDR3aa: ASSPRGASNTEAF

v_gene: TRBV7-9
d_gene: NA
CDR3aa: ASSLLQPNEKLF

v_gene: TRBV19
d_gene: NA
CDR3aa: ASGEPDSSTDTQY

v_gene: TRBV9
d_gene: TRBD1
CDR3aa: ASSVGTAINEKLF

v_gene: TRBV5-1
d_gene: NA
CDR3aa: ASSSDRNSPLH

v_gene: TRBV6-5
d_gene: TRBD1
CDR3aa: ASTGGVGTGELF

v_gene: TRBV29-1
d_gene: NA
CDR3aa: SVILATNTGELF

v_gene: TRBV9
d_gene: TRBD1
CDR3aa: ASSSPPRTGENTEAF

v_gene: TRBV24-1
d_gene: NA
CDR3aa: ATSEVTQASGYT

v_gene: TRBV7-2
d_gene: NA
CDR3aa: ASSAYRETYEQY

v_gene: TRBV10-3
d_gene: NA
CDR3aa: AIRETGSEQY

v_gene: TRBV6-5
d_gene: NA
CDR3aa: ASSQNSEKLF

v_gene: TRBV19
d_gene: NA
CDR3aa: ASSIRESNTEAF

v_gene: TRBV11-3
d_gene: NA
CDR3aa: ASSLGVSYEQY

v_gene: TRBV5-4
d_gene: NA
CDR3aa: ASSPGLAYAGDTQY

v_gene: TRBV6-5
d_gene: TRBD1
CDR3aa: ASSSYGTGVNTEAF

v_gene: TRBV10-3
d_gene: NA
CDR3aa: AISDAGFSPLH

v_gene: TRBV15
d_gene: NA
CDR3aa: ATSTPDRNYGYT

v_gene: TRBV7-9
d_gene: NA
CDR3aa: ASSLHTDPYGYT

v_gene: TRBV3-1/TRBV3-2
d_gene: TRBD2
CDR3aa: ASSRGLANNEQF

v_gene: TRBV5-6
d_gene: NA
CDR3aa: ASSLSSGGNTIY

v_gene: TRBV12-5
d_gene: NA
CDR3aa: ASGLARSSYEQY

v_gene: TRBV3-1/TRBV3-2
d_gene: NA
CDR3aa: ASSRGGPEISPLH

v_gene: TRBV28
d_gene: TRBD1
CDR3aa: ASSLFRGQGAAF

v_gene: TRBV4-1
d_gene: NA
CDR3aa: ASSQVHRETYEQY

v_gene: TRBV5-5
d_gene: NA
CDR3aa: ASRMDGGTYNEQF

v_gene: TRBV15
d_gene: TRBD1
CDR3aa: ATSRTTGGTPSPLH

v_gene: TRBV6-5
d_gene: TRBD2
CDR3aa: ASSRGLAEYNEQF

v_gene: TRBV15
d_gene: TRBD1
CDR3aa: ATSVRAGQGTNQPQH

v_gene: TRBV4-1
d_gene: TRBD2
CDR3aa: ASSQAGTSGSDTQY

v_gene: TRBV28
d_gene: TRBD1
CDR3aa: ASSTGQGMVFGNTEAF

v_gene: TRBV19
d_gene: NA
CDR3aa: ASRRIHPYNEQF

v_gene: TRBV3-1/TRBV3-2
d_gene: NA
CDR3aa: ASSQERVSGNTIY

v_gene: TRBV6-1
d_gene: TRBD1
CDR3aa: ASSDGQGAGEQY

v_gene: TRBV5-1
d_gene: NA
CDR3aa: ASSPHSPLSGGYT

v_gene: TRBV6-5
d_gene: TRBD1
CDR3aa: ASSLRQGGNSPLH

v_gene: TRBV10-3
d_gene: TRBD1
CDR3aa: AIRKGTGTNYGYT

v_gene: TRBV30
d_gene: TRBD2
CDR3aa: ACSGRVSSYNEQF

v_gene: TRBV7-6
d_gene: TRBD1
CDR3aa: ASSARQGIYGYT

v_gene: TRBV5-1
d_gene: NA
CDR3aa: ASSLLGSDDEQY

v_gene: TRBV7-8
d_gene: TRBD1
CDR3aa: ASSLRVPGQGNNEQF

v_gene: TRBV12-3/TRBV12-4
d_gene: NA
CDR3aa: APRVAVNTEAF

v_gene: TRBV3-1/TRBV3-2
d_gene: TRBD1
CDR3aa: ASSEPGQGAGTHGYT

v_gene: TRBV27
d_gene: TRBD2
CDR3aa: ASSPLNGRSSYEQY

v_gene: TRBV9
d_gene: NA
CDR3aa: ASSRQMNTEAF

v_gene: TRBV5-4
d_gene: NA
CDR3aa: ASSLGLAETSTDTQY

v_gene: TRBV9
d_gene: TRBD2
CDR3aa: ASSPWTSGSNEQF

v_gene: TRBV7-2
d_gene: NA
CDR3aa: ASSFQNSYEQY

v_gene: TRBV30
d_gene: TRBD1
CDR3aa: AYQGQENSPLH